The rows below give T cell receptor beta chains drawn from one sample of a study of T cells after yellow fever vaccination. Each CDR3 protein is one row after TCRdb ran MiXCR on the 5' RACE reads. The data contain 400,000 or so distinct CDR3 sequences, around 6.4% of them singletons. The material was PBMCs, obtained 5 days after the yellow fever booster vaccination. Source of these receptors: a man younger than 40 who received the YFV17D yellow fever vaccine. CDR3s include the opening cysteine and the closing phenylalanine or tryptophan. Each record gives: clone size, D gene, J gene, V gene, CDR3 DNA, CDR3 protein. The D gene is left open where the match is weak. Rows give clone size only sometimes, using once, few, many, or a class for an expanded clone.

NA | NA | TRBJ1-1 | TRBV10-3 | TGTGCCGCGAGGGGGTTGGTGAACACTGAAGCTTTCTTT | CAARGLVNTEAFF
NA | TRBD1 | TRBJ2-1 | TRBV6-5 | TGTGCCAGCAGTAACCTACAGGGGAGTGAGCAGTTCTTC | CASSNLQGSEQFF
NA | TRBD1 | TRBJ1-6 | TRBV12-3/TRBV12-4 | TGTGCCAGCAGTTTCTCGGGACAGGTTCCACCCCTCCACTTT | CASSFSGQVPPLHF
NA | TRBD1 | TRBJ1-5 | TRBV4-3 | TGCGCCAGCAGCCACTCGACAGGGAACAATCAGCCCCAGCATTTT | CASSHSTGNNQPQHF
NA | NA | TRBJ2-5 | TRBV10-3 | TGTGCCATCAGTGAGCGGGATGATCAGACCCAGTACTTC | CAISERDDQTQYF
many | NA | TRBJ2-7 | TRBV7-6 | TGTGCCAGCAGCTTAAACGGACAGAACTACGAGCAGTACTTC | CASSLNGQNYEQYF
many | NA | TRBJ1-2 | TRBV29-1 | TGCAGCGTTACAGAAGCTAACTATGGCTACACCTTC | CSVTEANYGYTF
many | NA | TRBJ2-2 | TRBV7-2 | TGTGCCAGCAGCCTCCCAAGTAGGGCCGGGGAGCTGTTTTTT | CASSLPSRAGELFF
few | NA | TRBJ2-1 | TRBV20-1 | TGCAGTGCCATCACCCCAAGGGACAATGAGCAGTTCTTC | CSAITPRDNEQFF
NA | NA | TRBJ2-3 | TRBV6-5 | TGTGCCAGCAGTTACGGGCGGCGGCGCACAGATACGCAGTATTTT | CASSYGRRRTDTQYF
few | NA | TRBJ2-1 | TRBV24-1 | TGTGCCGTTAGCTCCTACAATGAGCAGTTCTTC | CAVSSYNEQFF
few | TRBD1 | TRBJ2-5 | TRBV15 | TGTGCCACCAGCAGATTGGACAGGGGGCGCATGGAGACCCAGTACTTC | CATSRLDRGRMETQYF
few | NA | TRBJ2-1 | TRBV12-3/TRBV12-4 | TGTGCCAGCAGTTCCCACGGTATCTATGAGCAGTTCTTC | CASSSHGIYEQFF
many | NA | TRBJ2-5 | TRBV25-1 | TGTGCCAGCAGTGAGTTGGGGCAGCAAGAGACCCAGTACTTC | CASSELGQQETQYF
NA | TRBD1 | TRBJ1-1 | TRBV5-4 | TGTGCCAGCAGCTTTTTGGACAGGGTAGCTTTCTTT | CASSFLDRVAFF
many | NA | TRBJ1-2 | TRBV7-2 | TGTGCCAGCAGCTTTCGAGACTATGGCTACACCTTC | CASSFRDYGYTF
NA | NA | TRBJ1-2 | TRBV5-1 | TGCGCCAGCAGCTCCGGAGGTCCAGGTGGCTACACCTTC | CASSSGGPGGYTF
many | NA | TRBJ2-1 | TRBV30 | TGTGCCTGGAGTCTCGACTCCTACAATGAGCAGTTCTTC | CAWSLDSYNEQFF
many | NA | TRBJ2-6 | TRBV11-1 | TGTGCCAGCAGCTTACACATCGGCAGGGGGGACTCTGGGGCCAACGTCCTGACTTTC | CASSLHIGRGDSGANVLTF
many | TRBD1 | TRBJ2-5 | TRBV20-1 | TGCAGTGCTAAGGACAGGGGGCGGGAGACCCAGTACTTC | CSAKDRGRETQYF